The following is a T cell receptor beta chain sequence with its context. Its antigen is not identified. The CDR3 is 15 amino acids. V lost 2 bases to trimming and J lost 6 bases, with 12 bases between them. Germline CDR1 SGHNT, CDR2 YYREEE (reference sequence). This sample is part of a study of cytotoxic CD8 clonotypes in ibrutinib-treated CLL. The overall study: Response sampling took place at median around 12 months of treatment, range 6 to 36.

Study findings and constraints: T-cell clonality at baseline went above that of age-matched healthy donors and rose and fell with circulating CD8+ T-cell counts. Public clonotypes were uncommon and contracted or stayed stable on treatment. Clonality showed a rise at ibrutinib response that reversed toward baseline at progression.

The assay was immunoSEQ multiplex PCR, and TCRdb's table has in-frame clones only and misses some. Of about 200,000 clones listed, about 75% were seen once; the top ten hold over 5.5%. The receptor was derived from a human donor with chronic lymphocytic leukemia. V usage is TRBV5-4 and J usage is TRBJ1-6; perhaps TRBD1 as D (5 bases). This material consisted of PBMCs, taken after 12 months of ibrutinib treatment. The DNA for the CDR3 is TGTGCCAGCAGCTTTGGGGGGTCGGGTAATTCACCCCTCCACTTT. Amino acids: CASSFGGSGNSPLHF.